The source of this T cell receptor (beta chain) is a study of blood T cells in healthy people across ages. General study results and limits: Diversity of TCR beta per million T cells declined in a roughly linear way with age. The study found TCR beta diversity correlated strongly with naive T cell percentage.

Primers used in a second PCR of about 6 to 11 cycles were a sample-barcoded 5' primer and a J-beta primer mix. In TCRdb, the 5' RACE reads were re-called with MiXCR into one record per CDR3 protein. The table records about 1,400,000 distinct CDR3 sequences, roughly 45% of them present only once. The donors, aged roughly 6 to 90, were healthy Caucasians from Russia. Points on this clonotype: The antigen is not known.

Germline CDR1 reads MGHRA; CDR2 reads YSYEKL. The length of the CDR3 is 16 residues. The chain couples TRBV4-1 to TRBJ2-4, with D possibly being TRBD2 (6 bases). With the DNA end fitting TRBJ2-7 better, the J assignment may be wrong. The source of this sequence is a woman between 18 and 29 years old in good health. Material: blood. As DNA, the CDR3 is TGCGCCAGCAGCCAAGATGTGGCGGGGTACTCCTACGAGCAGTACTTC. Residues: CASSQDVAGYSYEQYF.